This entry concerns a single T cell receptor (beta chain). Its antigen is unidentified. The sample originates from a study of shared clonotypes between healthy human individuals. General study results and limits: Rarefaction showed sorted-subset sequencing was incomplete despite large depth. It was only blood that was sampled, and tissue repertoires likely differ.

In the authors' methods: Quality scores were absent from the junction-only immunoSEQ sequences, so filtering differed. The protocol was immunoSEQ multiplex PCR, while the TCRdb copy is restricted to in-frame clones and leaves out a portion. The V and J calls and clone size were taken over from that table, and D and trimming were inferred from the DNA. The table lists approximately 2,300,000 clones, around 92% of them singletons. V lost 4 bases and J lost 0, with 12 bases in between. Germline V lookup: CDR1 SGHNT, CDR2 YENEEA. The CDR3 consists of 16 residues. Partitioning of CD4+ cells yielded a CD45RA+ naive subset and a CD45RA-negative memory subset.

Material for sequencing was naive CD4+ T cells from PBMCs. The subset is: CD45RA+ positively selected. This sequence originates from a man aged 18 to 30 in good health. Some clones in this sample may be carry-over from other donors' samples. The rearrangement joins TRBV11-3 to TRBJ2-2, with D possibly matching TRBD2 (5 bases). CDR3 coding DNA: TGTGCCAGCAGCTCCCGCGGGCCAGCGAACACCGGGGAGCTGTTTTTT. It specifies CASSSRGPANTGELFF.